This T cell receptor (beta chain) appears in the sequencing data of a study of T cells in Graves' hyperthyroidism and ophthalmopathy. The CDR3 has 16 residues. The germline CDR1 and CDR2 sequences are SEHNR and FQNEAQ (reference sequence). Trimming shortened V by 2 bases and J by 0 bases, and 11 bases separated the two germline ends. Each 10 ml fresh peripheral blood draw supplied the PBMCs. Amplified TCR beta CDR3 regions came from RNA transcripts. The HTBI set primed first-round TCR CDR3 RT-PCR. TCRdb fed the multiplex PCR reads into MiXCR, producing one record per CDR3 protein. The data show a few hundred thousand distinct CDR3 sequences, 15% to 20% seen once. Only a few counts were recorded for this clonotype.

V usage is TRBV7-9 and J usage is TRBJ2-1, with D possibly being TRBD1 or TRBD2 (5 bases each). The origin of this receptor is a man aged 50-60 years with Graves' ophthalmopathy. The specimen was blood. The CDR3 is CASSLPKGTSYNEQFF. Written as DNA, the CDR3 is TGTGCCAGCAGCTTACCAAAGGGGACCTCCTACAATGAGCAGTTCTTC.